Listed below are T cell receptor beta chains from one sample, sequenced in a study of blood T cell repertoires in COVID-19. Repertoires were generated with immunoSEQ multiplex PCR, while TCRdb's copy carries only in-frame clones and drops some. The sample comprises around 100,000 clones, over 75% of which are singletons, and about 5% rests with the top ten. Sequences were obtained from peripheral blood. These receptors originate from a woman over 75 with acute or convalescent COVID-19. CDR3s include the opening cysteine and the closing phenylalanine or tryptophan. The D gene is left open where the match is weak.

V gene,J gene,D gene,CDR3 protein,CDR3 DNA
TRBV6-6,TRBJ2-3,.,CASSYSSVLMTGYF,TGTGCCAGCAGTTACTCGTCAGTTCTCATGACGGGGTATTTT
TRBV9,TRBJ2-1,.,CASSVGSLGNEQFF,TGTGCCAGCAGCGTAGGGAGTCTCGGCAATGAGCAGTTCTTC
TRBV5-1,TRBJ2-1,TRBD2,CASSSGTSGHNEQFF,TGCGCCAGCAGCTCCGGGACTAGCGGCCACAATGAGCAGTTCTTC
TRBV30,TRBJ2-1,TRBD2,CAWGGGRALYNEQFF,TGTGCCTGGGGAGGAGGGAGGGCCCTTTACAATGAGCAGTTCTTC
TRBV19,TRBJ1-2,TRBD1,CASSRQGADYGYTF,TGTGCCAGCTCCCGACAGGGGGCCGACTATGGCTACACCTTC
TRBV2,TRBJ2-5,.,CASSDSQAGETQYF,TGTGCCAGCAGTGACTCCCAGGCAGGGGAGACCCAGTACTTC
TRBV18,TRBJ2-5,TRBD1,CASSRGQGTETQYF,TGTGCCAGCTCCAGGGGACAGGGGACGGAGACCCAGTACTTC
TRBV30,TRBJ1-2,.,CACLDINYGYTF,TGTGCCTGCTTGGACATTAACTATGGCTACACCTTC
TRBV19,TRBJ1-1,.,CASSFRGGNTEAFF,TGTGCCAGTAGTTTCCGTGGGGGCAACACTGAAGCTTTCTTT
TRBV10-3,TRBJ1-1,.,CAIRQGQGPTEAFF,TGTGCCATAAGACAAGGCCAGGGGCCCACTGAAGCTTTCTTT
TRBV7-9,TRBJ1-5,.,CASSQQGLNQPQHF,TGTGCCAGCAGCCAGCAGGGTCTTAATCAGCCCCAGCATTTT
TRBV5-8,TRBJ1-4,.,CASSLGREREKLFF,TGTGCCAGCAGCCTGGGACGGGAGCGAGAAAAACTGTTTTTT